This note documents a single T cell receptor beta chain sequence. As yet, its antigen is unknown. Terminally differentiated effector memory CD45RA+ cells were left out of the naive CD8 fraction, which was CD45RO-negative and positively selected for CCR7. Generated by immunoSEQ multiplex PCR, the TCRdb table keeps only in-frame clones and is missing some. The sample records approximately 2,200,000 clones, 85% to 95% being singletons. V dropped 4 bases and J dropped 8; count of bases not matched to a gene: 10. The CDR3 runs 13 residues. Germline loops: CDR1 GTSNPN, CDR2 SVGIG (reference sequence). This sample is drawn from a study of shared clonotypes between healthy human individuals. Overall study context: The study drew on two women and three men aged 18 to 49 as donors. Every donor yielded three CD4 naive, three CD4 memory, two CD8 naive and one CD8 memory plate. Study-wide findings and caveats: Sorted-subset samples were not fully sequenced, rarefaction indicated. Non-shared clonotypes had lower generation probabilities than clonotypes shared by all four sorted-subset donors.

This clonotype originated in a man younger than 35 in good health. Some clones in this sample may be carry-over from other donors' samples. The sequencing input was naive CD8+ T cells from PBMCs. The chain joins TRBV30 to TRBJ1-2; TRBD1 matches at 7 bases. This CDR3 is CAWTGGTVGGYTF. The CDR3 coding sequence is TGTGCCTGGACGGGCGGGACAGTGGGAGGCTACACCTTC.